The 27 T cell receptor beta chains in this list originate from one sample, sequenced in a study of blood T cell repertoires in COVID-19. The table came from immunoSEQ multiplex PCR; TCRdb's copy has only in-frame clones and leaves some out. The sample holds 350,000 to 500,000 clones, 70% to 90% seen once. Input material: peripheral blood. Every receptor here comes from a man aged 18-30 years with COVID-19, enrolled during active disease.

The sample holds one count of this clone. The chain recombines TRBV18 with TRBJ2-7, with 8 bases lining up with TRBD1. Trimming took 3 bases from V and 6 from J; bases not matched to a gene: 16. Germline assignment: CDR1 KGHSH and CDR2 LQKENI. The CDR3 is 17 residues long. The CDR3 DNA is TGTGCCAGCTCACCGGTTCAGAGCAGGACAGGGCCCTCCGAGCAGTACTTC. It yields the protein CASSPVQSRTGPSEQYF. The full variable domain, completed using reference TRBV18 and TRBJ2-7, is NAGVMQNPRHLVRRRGQEARLRCSPMKGHSHVYWYRQLPEEGLKFMVYLQKENIIDESGMPKERFSAEFPKEGPSILRIQQVVRGDSAAYFCASSPVQSRTGPSEQYFGPGTRLTVT.

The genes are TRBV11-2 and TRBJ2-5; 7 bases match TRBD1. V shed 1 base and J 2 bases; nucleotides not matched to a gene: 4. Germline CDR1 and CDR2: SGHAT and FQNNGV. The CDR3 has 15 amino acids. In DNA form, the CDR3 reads TGTGCCAGCAGCTTAGGGGACAGAGGGCAAGAGACCCAGTACTTC. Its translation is CASSLGDRGQETQYF. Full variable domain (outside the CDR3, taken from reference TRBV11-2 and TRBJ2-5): EAGVAQSPRYKIIEKRQSVAFWCNPISGHATLYWYQQILGQGPKLLIQFQNNGVVDDSQLPKDRFSAERLKGVDSTLKIQPAKLEDSAVYLCASSLGDRGQETQYFGPGTRLLVL.

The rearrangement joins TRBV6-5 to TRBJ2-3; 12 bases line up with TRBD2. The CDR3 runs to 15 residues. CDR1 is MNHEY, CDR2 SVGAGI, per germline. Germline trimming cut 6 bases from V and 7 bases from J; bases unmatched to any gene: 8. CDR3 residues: CASRILAGGANTQYF. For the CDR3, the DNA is TGTGCCAGCAGAATACTAGCGGGAGGCGCCAATACGCAGTATTTT.

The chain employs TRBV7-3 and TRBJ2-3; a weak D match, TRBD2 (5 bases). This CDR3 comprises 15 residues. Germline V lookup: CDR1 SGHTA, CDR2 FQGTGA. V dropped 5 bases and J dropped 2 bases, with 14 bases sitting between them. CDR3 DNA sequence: TGTGCCAGCAGCCCTACCCGGGGAAACACAGATACGCAGTATTTT. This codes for CASSPTRGNTDTQYF.

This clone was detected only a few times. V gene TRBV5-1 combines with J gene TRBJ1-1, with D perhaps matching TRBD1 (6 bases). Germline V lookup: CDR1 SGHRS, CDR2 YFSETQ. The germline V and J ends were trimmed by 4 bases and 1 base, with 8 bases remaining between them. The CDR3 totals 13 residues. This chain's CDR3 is CASSTQGNTEAFF. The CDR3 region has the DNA TGCGCCAGCAGCACACAGGGGAACACTGAAGCTTTCTTT.

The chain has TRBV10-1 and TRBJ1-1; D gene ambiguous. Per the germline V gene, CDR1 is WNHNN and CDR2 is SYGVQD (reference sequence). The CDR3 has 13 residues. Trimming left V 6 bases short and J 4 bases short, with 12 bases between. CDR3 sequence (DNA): TGCGCCAGCAGAAAAACCTTGAGCACTGAAGCTTTCTTT. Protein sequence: CASRKTLSTEAFF.

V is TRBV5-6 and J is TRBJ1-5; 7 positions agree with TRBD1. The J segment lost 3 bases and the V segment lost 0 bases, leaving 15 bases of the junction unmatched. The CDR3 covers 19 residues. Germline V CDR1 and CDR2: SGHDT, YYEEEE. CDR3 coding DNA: TGTGCCAGCAGCTTGGCGTACTGGACTCGGGGACAGTACAATCAGCCCCAGCATTTT. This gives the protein CASSLAYWTRGQYNQPQHF.

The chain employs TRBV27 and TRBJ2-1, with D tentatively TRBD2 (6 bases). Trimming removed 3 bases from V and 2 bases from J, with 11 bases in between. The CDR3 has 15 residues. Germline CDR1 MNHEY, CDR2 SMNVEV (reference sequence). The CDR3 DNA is TGTGCCAGCAGTTTCGGTAGCGGTACCTACAATGAGCAGTTCTTC. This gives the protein CASSFGSGTYNEQFF.

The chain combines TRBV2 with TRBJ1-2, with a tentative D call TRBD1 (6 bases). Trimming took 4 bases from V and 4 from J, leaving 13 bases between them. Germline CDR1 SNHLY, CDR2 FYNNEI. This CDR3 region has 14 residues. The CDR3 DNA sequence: TGTGCCAGCAGTGGAGTGGGGGGGGCCTATGGCTACACCTTC. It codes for CASSGVGGAYGYTF.

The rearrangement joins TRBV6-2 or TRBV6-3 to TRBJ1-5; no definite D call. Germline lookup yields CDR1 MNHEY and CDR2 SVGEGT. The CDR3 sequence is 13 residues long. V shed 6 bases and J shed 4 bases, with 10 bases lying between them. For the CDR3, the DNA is TGTGCCAGCAGCCTGGCGGGGAATCAGCCCCAGCATTTT. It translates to CASSLAGNQPQHF.

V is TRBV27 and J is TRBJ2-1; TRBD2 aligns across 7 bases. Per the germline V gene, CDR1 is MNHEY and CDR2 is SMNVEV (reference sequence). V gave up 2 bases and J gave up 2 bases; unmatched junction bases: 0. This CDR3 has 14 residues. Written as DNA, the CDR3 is TGTGCCAGCAGTTTACGGGGGGCCTACAATGAGCAGTTCTTC. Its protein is CASSLRGAYNEQFF.

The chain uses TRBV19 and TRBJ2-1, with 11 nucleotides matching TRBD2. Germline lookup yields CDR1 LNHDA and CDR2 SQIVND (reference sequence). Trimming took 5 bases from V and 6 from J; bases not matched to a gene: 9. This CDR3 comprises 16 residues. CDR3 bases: TGTGCCAGTAGTGCTGGAGGGACTAGCGGAGCCAATGAGCAGTTCTTC. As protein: CASSAGGTSGANEQFF. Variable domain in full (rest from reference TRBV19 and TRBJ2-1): DGGITQSPKYLFRKEGQNVTLSCEQNLNHDAMYWYRQDPGQGLRLIYYSQIVNDFQKGDIAEGYSVSREKKESFPLTVTSAQKNPTAFYLCASSAGGTSGANEQFFGPGTRLTVL.

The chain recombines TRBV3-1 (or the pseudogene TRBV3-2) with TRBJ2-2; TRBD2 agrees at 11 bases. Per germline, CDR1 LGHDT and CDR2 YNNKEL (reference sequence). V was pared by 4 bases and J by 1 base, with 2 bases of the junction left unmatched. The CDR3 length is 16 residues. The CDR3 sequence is CASSRGLAGNTGELFF. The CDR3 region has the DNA TGTGCCAGCAGCCGCGGACTAGCGGGGAACACCGGGGAGCTGTTTTTT.

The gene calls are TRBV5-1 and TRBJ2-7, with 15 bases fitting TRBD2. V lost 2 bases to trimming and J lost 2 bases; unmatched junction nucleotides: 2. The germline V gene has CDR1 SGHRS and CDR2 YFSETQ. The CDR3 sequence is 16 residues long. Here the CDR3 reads CASSLGLAGGPYEQYF. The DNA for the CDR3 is TGCGCCAGCAGCTTAGGACTAGCGGGAGGGCCCTACGAGCAGTACTTC.

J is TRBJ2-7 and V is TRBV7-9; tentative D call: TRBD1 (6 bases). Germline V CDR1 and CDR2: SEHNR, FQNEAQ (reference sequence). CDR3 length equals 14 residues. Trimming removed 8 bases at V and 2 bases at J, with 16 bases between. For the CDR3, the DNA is TGTGCCAGCGCTGATAACAGGGCCCCCTACGAGCAGTACTTC. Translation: CASADNRAPYEQYF.

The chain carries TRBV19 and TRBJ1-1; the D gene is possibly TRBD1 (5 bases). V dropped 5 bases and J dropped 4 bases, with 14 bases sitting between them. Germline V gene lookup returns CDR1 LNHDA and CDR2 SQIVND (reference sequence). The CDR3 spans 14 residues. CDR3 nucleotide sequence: TGTGCCAGTAGTGTGGGGCGCGGGAGCACTGAAGCTTTCTTT. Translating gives CASSVGRGSTEAFF.

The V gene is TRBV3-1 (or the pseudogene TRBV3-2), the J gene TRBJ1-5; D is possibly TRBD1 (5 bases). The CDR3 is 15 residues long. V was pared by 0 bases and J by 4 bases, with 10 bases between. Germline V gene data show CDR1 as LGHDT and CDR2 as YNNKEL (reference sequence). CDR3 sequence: CASSQDLQGNQPQHF. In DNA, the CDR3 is TGTGCCAGCAGCCAAGATTTGCAGGGTAATCAGCCCCAGCATTTT.

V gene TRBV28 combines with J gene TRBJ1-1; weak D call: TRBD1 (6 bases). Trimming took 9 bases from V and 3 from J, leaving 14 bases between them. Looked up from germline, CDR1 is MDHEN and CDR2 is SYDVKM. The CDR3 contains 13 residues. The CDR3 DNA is TGTGCCAGTCCGAACAGGGAAGACACTGAAGCTTTCTTT. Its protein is CASPNREDTEAFF.

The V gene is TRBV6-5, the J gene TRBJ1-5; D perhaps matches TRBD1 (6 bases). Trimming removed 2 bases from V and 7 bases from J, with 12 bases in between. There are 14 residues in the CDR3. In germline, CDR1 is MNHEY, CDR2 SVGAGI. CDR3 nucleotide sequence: TGTGCCAGCAGTTACGGGGGCTCAGGGCAGCCCCAGCATTTT. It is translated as CASSYGGSGQPQHF.

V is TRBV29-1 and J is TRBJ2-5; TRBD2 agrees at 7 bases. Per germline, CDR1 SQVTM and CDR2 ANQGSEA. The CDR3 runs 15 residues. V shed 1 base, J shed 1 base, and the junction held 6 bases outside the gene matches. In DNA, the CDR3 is TGCAGCGTTGAAGGGACTAGGCGATCCCAAGAGACCCAGTACTTC. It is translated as CSVEGTRRSQETQYF.

The CDR3 nucleotides are TGTGCCAGCAGCTTAAAGAAGGGGGCATGGGAGACCCAGTACTTC. Residues: CASSLKKGAWETQYF. This chain links TRBV7-9 with TRBJ2-5; 7 nucleotides match TRBD1. Trimming removed 2 bases from V and 5 bases from J; junction bases left unmatched: 8. The germline gives CDR1 SEHNR, CDR2 FQNEAQ (reference sequence). There are 15 residues in the CDR3.

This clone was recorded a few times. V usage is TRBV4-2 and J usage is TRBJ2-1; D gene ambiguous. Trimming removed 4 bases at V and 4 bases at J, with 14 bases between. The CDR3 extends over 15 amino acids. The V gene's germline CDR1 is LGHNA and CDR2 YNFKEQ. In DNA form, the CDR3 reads TGTGCCAGCAGCCCAACTAAATATCAGTACAATGAGCAGTTCTTC. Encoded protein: CASSPTKYQYNEQFF.

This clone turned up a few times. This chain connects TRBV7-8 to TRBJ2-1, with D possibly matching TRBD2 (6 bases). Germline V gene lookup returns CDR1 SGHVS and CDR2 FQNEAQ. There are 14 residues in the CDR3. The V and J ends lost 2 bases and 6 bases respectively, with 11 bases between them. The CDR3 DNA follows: TGTGCCAGCAGCTTATCCGAACTAGCCAATGAGCAGTTCTTC. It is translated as CASSLSELANEQFF.

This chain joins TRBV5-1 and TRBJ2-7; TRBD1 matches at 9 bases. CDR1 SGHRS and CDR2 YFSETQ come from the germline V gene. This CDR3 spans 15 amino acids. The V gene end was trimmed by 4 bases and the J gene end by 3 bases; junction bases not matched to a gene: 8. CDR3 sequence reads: CASSLGTGSGYEQYF. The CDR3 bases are TGCGCCAGCAGCCTGGGGACAGGGAGTGGCTACGAGCAGTACTTC.

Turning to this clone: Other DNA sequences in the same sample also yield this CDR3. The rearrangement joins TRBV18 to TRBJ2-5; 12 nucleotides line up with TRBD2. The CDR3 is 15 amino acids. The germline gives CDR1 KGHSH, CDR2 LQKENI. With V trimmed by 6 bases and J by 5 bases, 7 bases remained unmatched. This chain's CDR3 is CASSPGLAGPETQYF. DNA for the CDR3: TGTGCCAGCTCGCCCGGACTAGCGGGACCGGAGACCCAGTACTTC.

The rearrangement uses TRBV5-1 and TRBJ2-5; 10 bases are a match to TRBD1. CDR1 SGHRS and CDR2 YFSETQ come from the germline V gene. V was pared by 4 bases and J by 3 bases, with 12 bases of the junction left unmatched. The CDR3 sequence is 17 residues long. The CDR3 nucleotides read TGCGCCAGCAGCCCCCGAGGTGGACAGGGGGTCAAAGAGACCCAGTACTTC. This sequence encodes CASSPRGGQGVKETQYF.

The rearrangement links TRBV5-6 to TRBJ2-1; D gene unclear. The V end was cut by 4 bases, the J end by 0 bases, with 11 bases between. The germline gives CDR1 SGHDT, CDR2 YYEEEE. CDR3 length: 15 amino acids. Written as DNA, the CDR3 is TGTGCCAGCAGCCCCGACACCCGCTCCTACAATGAGCAGTTCTTC. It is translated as CASSPDTRSYNEQFF.